Listed here is a single T cell receptor (beta chain). What it binds is unknown. The germline V and J ends were trimmed by 5 bases and 1 base, with 8 bases remaining between them. The V gene's germline CDR1 is SGHTA and CDR2 FQGTGA. The CDR3 is 13 amino acids. This cohort consisted of healthy bone marrow donors. Donors likely had unrecorded immune exposures despite being nominally healthy when sampled. 60 Vbeta and 13 Jbeta primers were used in PCR. Clones were sequenced by immunoSEQ multiplex PCR, and TCRdb holds only the in-frame ones, with some missing. The top ten hold around 2% of the sample, which has 200,000 to 250,000 clones, over 60% seen once. These data belong to a study of cytomegalovirus exposure and HLA in healthy donors. Study-wide points: With later analysis, a missense DCLRE1C variant became linked to TCR beta V- and J-gene trimming. CMV antigen specificity of a few CMV-associated chains was confirmed in vitro.

The V gene is TRBV7-3, the J gene TRBJ1-1; tentative D call: TRBD1 (6 bases). The clonotype was recovered from a man aged 18 to 35 in good health and CMV-seronegative. The sample taken for sequencing was PBMCs. The CDR3 loop is CASSTRGNTEAFF. Written as DNA, the CDR3 is TGTGCCAGCAGCACCAGGGGGAACACTGAAGCTTTCTTT.